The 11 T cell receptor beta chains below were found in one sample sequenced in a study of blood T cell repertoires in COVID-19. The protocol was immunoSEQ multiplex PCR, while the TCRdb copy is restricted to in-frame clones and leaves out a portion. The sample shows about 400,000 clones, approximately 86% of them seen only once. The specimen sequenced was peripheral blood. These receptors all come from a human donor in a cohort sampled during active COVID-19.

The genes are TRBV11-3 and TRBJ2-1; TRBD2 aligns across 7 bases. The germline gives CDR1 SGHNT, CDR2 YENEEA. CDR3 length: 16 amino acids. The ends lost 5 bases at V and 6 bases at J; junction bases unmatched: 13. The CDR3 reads CASSPSLAEGFNEQFF. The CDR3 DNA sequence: TGTGCCAGCAGCCCAAGCCTAGCGGAGGGATTCAATGAGCAGTTCTTC.

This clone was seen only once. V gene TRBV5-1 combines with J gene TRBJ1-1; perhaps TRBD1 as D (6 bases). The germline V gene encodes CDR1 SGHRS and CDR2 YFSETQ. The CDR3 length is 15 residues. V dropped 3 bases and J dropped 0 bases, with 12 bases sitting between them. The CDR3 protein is CASSSGRTVNTEAFF. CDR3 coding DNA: TGCGCCAGCAGCTCAGGACGGACAGTGAACACTGAAGCTTTCTTT.

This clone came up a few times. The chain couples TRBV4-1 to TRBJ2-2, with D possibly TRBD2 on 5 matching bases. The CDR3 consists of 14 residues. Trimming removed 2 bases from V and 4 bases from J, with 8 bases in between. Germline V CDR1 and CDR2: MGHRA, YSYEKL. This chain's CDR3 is CASSQIGSTGELFF. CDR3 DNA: TGCGCCAGCAGCCAAATTGGGAGCACCGGGGAGCTGTTTTTT.

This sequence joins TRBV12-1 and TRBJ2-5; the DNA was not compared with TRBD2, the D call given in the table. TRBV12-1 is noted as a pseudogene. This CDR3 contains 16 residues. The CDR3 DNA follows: TGTGCCAGCAGCTTTGCGGGACTAGCGTTAAAAGAGACCCAGTACTTC. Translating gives CASSFAGLALKETQYF.

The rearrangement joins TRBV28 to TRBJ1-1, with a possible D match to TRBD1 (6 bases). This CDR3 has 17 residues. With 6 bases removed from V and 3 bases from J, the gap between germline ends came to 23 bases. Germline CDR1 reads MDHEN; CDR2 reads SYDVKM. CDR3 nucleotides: TGTGCCAGCAGCCATTGGGGAAGGGGGTCGGCGGACACTGAAGCTTTCTTT. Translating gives CASSHWGRGSADTEAFF.

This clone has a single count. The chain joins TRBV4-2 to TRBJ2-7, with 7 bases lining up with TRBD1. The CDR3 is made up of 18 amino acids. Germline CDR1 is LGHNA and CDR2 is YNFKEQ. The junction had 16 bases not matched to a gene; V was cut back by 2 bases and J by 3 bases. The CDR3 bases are TGTGCCAGCAGCCAATATTGGACAGGTCGAGGTAGATACTACGAGCAGTACTTC. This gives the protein CASSQYWTGRGRYYEQYF.

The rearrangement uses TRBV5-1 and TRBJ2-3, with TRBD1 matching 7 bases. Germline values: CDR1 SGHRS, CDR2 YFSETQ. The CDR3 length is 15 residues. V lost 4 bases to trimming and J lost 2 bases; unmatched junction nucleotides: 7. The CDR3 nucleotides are TGCGCCAGCAGCCTAACAGGGGAAACCACAGATACGCAGTATTTT. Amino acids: CASSLTGETTDTQYF.

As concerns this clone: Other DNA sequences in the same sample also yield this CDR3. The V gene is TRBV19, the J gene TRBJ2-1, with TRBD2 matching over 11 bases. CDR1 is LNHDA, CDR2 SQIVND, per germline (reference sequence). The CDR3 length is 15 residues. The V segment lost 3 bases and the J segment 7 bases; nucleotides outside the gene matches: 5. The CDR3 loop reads CASSIGLAGGNEQFF. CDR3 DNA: TGTGCCAGTAGTATCGGGCTAGCGGGAGGAAATGAGCAGTTCTTC.

CDR3 sequence reads: CASSQGSAGYEQYF. As DNA, the CDR3 is TGTGCCAGCAGCCAAGGGTCGGCGGGCTACGAGCAGTACTTC. The chain couples TRBV3-1 (or the pseudogene TRBV3-2) to TRBJ2-7; TRBD2 might be the D (5 bases). From germline, CDR1 is LGHDT and CDR2 YNNKEL (reference sequence). V lost 1 base to trimming and J lost 3 bases, with 10 bases between them. CDR3 length: 14 residues.

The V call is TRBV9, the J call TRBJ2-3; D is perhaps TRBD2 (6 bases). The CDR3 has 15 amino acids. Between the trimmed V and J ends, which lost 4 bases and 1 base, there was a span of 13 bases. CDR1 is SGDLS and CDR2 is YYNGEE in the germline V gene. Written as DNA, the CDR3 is TGTGCCAGCAGCCGACTAGTAGCGGGCACAGATACGCAGTATTTT. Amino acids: CASSRLVAGTDTQYF.

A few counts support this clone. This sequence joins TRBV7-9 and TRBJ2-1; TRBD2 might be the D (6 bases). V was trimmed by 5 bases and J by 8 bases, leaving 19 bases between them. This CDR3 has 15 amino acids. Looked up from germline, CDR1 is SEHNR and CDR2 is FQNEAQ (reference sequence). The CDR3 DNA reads TGTGCCAGCAGCGCCCAGGGACTCCCCACTGATGAGCAGTTCTTC. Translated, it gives CASSAQGLPTDEQFF.